This TCR beta chain was documented in a study of cytomegalovirus exposure and HLA in healthy donors. Findings and caveats of the study: A later analysis, which compared TCR beta chains of equal frequency, found the HLA-associated ones more clonally expanded.

About this clone itself: Its target is not known.

PCR was performed using 60 Vbeta and 13 Jbeta primers. Here immunoSEQ multiplex PCR was the method, and the copy in TCRdb shows in-frame clones only, minus some. The sample contains some 130,000 clones, 80% of which appear only once. This sequence originates from a man aged 25 to 45 in good health. The specimen sequenced was PBMCs.

The CDR3 DNA sequence: TGTGCCGGAACTCCCCGGGGGATAAACTATGGCTACACCTTC. Encoded protein: CAGTPRGINYGYTF. The rearrangement uses TRBV5-8 and TRBJ1-2, with D possibly matching TRBD1 (5 bases). Trimming removed 10 bases from V and 2 bases from J, with 18 bases in between. The CDR3 has 14 amino acids. The V gene's germline CDR1 is SGHTS and CDR2 YDEGEE.